These T cell receptor beta chains were read from a single sample in a study of blood T cell repertoires in COVID-19. Clones were read by immunoSEQ multiplex PCR, and TCRdb kept only the in-frame ones, dropping some. The table has about 300,000 clones, around 90% seen once. The sequenced sample was peripheral blood. These receptors were taken from a man aged 18 to 29 with active or convalescent COVID-19. Both conserved end residues are part of each CDR3. The order of the fields is V gene, J gene, D gene, clone size, CDR3 protein, CDR3 DNA. A D gene is named only where the DNA matches it firmly. Not all rows give a size; the values are once, few, many and, for expanded clones, a class.

V: TRBV6-5; J: TRBJ1-1; D: NA; size: NA; CDR3: CASILAGGTEAFF; DNA: TGTGCCAGCATCCTAGCGGGGGGTACTGAAGCTTTCTTT
V: TRBV18; J: TRBJ1-4; D: TRBD1; size: NA; CDR3: CASSLLVGTENEKLFF; DNA: TGTGCCAGCTCCCTGCTCGTCGGGACAGAAAATGAAAAACTGTTTTTT
V: TRBV3-1/TRBV3-2; J: TRBJ2-5; D: TRBD2; size: NA; CDR3: CASSHSGGAETQYF; DNA: TGTGCCAGCAGCCATAGCGGGGGGGCAGAGACCCAGTACTTC
V: TRBV12-3/TRBV12-4; J: TRBJ1-2; D: NA; size: NA; CDR3: CASSFNRVVGYTF; DNA: TGTGCCAGCAGTTTCAACAGGGTGGTGGGCTACACCTTC
V: TRBV12-5; J: TRBJ2-7; D: NA; size: NA; CDR3: CASGLVGGGRPYEQYF; DNA: TGTGCTAGTGGTTTGGTAGGGGGGGGGCGCCCCTACGAGCAGTACTTC
V: TRBV9; J: TRBJ1-6; D: NA; size: NA; CDR3: CASSVGHSYNSPLHF; DNA: TGTGCCAGCAGCGTAGGACACTCCTATAATTCACCCCTCCACTTT
V: TRBV29-1; J: TRBJ1-2; D: TRBD1; size: NA; CDR3: CSVSDRDNGYTF; DNA: TGCAGCGTTTCTGACAGGGACAATGGCTACACCTTC
V: TRBV5-6; J: TRBJ1-1; D: TRBD1; size: few; CDR3: CASSLLGQGAYTEAFF; DNA: TGTGCCAGCAGCTTGTTAGGACAGGGGGCCTACACTGAAGCTTTCTTT
V: TRBV9; J: TRBJ1-2; D: TRBD1; size: NA; CDR3: CASSSTSGTGIELEGYTF; DNA: TGTGCCAGCAGCTCAACCTCCGGGACAGGGATCGAGTTGGAGGGCTACACCTTC
V: TRBV5-6; J: TRBJ1-5; D: NA; size: NA; CDR3: CASSFNPGQPQHF; DNA: TGTGCCAGCAGCTTCAATCCGGGTCAGCCCCAGCATTTT